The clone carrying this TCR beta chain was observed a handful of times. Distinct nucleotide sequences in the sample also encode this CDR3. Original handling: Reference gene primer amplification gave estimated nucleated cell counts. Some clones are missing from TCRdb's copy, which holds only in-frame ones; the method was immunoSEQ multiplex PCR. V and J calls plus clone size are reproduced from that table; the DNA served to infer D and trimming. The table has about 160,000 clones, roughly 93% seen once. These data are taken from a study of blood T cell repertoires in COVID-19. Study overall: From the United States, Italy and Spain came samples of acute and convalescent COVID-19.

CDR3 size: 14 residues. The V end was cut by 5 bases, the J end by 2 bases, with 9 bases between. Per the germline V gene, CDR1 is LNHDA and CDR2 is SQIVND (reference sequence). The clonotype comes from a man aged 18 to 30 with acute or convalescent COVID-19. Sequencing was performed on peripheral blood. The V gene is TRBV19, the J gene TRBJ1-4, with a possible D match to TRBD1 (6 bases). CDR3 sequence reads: CASSPTGTNEKLFF. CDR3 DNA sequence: TGTGCCAGTAGTCCTACAGGGACTAATGAAAAACTGTTTTTT.